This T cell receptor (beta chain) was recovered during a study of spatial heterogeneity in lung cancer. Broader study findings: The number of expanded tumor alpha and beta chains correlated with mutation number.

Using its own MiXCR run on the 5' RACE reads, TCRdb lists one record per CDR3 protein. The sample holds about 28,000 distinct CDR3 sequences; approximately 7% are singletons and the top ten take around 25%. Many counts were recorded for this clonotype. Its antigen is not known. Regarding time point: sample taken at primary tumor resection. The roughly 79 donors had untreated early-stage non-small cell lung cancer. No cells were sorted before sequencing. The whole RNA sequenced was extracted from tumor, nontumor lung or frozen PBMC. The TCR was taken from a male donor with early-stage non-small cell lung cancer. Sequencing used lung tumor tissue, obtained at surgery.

CDR3 sequence: CSARNVYGYTF. The CDR3, as DNA: TGCAGTGCTAGAAACGTATATGGCTACACCTTC. This chain connects TRBV20-1 to TRBJ1-2; D is ambiguous. Germline V gene sequence: CDR1 DFQATT, CDR2 SNEGSKA (reference sequence). Trimming took off 2 bases at V and 5 bases at J, with 6 bases between the two ends. The CDR3 is made up of 11 amino acids.